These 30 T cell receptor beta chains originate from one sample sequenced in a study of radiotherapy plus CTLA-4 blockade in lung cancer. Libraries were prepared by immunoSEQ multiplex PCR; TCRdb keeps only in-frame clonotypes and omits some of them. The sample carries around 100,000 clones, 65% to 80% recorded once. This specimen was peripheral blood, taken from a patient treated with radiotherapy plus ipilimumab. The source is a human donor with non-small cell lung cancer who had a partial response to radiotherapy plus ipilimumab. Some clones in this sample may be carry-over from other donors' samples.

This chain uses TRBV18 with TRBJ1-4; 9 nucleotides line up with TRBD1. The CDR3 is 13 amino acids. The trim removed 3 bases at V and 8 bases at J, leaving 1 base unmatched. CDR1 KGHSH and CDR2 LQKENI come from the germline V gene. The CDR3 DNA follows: TGTGCCAGCTCACCCGGGACAGGGGAAAAACTGTTTTTT. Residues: CASSPGTGEKLFF.

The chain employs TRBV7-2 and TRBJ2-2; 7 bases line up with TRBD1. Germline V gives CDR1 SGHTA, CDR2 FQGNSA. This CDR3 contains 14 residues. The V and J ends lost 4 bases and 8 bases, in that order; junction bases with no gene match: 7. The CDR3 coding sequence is TGTGCCAGCAGCTCGAGTAGGGGGCGGGGGGAGCTGTTTTTT. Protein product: CASSSSRGRGELFF.

CDR3 in amino acids: CASSFDRAGGPGELFF. CDR3 nucleotide sequence: TGTGCCAGCAGCTTCGACAGGGCGGGAGGACCCGGGGAGCTGTTTTTT. The rearrangement uses TRBV5-4 and TRBJ2-2; TRBD2 might be the D (8 bases). Germline values: CDR1 SGHNT, CDR2 YYREEE (reference sequence). The CDR3 is made up of 16 amino acids. V shed 2 bases and J shed 6 bases, with 17 bases lying between them.

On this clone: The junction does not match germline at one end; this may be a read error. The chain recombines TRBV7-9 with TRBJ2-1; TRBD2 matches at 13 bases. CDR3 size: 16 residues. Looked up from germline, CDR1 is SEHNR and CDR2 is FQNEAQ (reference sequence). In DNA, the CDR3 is TGTGCCAGCAGCTTAAGGACTAGCGGGAGTGGGAATGAGCAGCTCTTC. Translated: CASSLRTSGSGNEQLF.

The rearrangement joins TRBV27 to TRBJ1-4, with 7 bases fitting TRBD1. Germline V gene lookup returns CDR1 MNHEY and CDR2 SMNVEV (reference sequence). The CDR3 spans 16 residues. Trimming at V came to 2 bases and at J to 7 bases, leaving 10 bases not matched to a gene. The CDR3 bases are TGTGCCAGCAGTTTAGCTCCGACAGGGAACAGTGAAAAACTGTTTTTT. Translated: CASSLAPTGNSEKLFF.

CDR3 loop: CASSLQGDNTDTQYF. The DNA of the CDR3 is TGTGCCAGCAGCCTTCAAGGGGATAACACAGATACGCAGTATTTT. The genes are TRBV5-5 and TRBJ2-3, with D maybe TRBD1 (5 bases). Trimming pared 4 bases from V and 2 bases from J, leaving 14 bases between. CDR3 length: 15 amino acids. The germline gives CDR1 SGHKS, CDR2 YYEKEE (reference sequence). Variable domain in full (rest from reference TRBV5-5 and TRBJ2-3): DAGVTQSPTHLIKTRGQQVTLRCSPISGHKSVSWYQQVLGQGPQFIFQYYEKEERGRGNFPDRFSARQFPNYSSELNVNALLLGDSALYLCASSLQGDNTDTQYFGPGTRLTVL.

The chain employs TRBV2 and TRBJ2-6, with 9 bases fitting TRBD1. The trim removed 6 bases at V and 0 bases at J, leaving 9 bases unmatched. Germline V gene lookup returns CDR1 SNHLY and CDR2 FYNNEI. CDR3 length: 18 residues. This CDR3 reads CASSPGQGHHSGANVLTF. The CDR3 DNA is TGTGCCAGCAGCCCGGGACAGGGACATCACTCTGGGGCCAACGTCCTGACTTTC.

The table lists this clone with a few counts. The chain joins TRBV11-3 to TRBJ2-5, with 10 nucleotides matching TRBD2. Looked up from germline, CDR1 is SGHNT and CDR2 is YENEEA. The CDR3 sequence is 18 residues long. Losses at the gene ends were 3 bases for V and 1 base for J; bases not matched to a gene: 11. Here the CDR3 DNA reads TGTGCCAGCAGCTTGGGAGCGGGGGGGTTTTTAATCCAAGAGACCCAGTACTTC. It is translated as CASSLGAGGFLIQETQYF.

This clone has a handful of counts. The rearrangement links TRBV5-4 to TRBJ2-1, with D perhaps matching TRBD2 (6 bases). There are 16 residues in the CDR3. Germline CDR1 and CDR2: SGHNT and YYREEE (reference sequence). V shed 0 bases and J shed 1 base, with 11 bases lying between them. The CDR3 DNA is TGTGCCAGCAGCTTGGAAGCCGGGGGATCCTACAATGAGCAGTTCTTC. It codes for CASSLEAGGSYNEQFF.

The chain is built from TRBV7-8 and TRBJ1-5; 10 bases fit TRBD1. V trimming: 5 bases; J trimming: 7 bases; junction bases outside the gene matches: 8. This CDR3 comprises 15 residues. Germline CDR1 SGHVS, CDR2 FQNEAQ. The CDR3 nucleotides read TGTGCCAGCAGCATAAGACAGGGGGCAGGGCAGCCCCAGCATTTT. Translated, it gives CASSIRQGAGQPQHF.

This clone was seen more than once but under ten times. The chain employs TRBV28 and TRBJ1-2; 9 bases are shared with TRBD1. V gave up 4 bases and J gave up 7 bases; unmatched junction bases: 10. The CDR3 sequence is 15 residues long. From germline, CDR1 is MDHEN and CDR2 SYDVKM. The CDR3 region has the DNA TGTGCCAGCAGTTCTCACAGGGGGCGCCGGATTGGCTACACCTTC. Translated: CASSSHRGRRIGYTF.

The CDR3 is CAWSVTGFGEKLFF. The DNA for the CDR3 is TGTGCCTGGAGTGTAACAGGGTTTGGGGAAAAACTGTTTTTT. This chain links TRBV30 with TRBJ1-4, with a weak D call TRBD1 (6 bases). Germline V gene sequence: CDR1 GTSNPN, CDR2 SVGIG (reference sequence). V lost 0 bases, J lost 8 bases, and 13 bases lay in between. The CDR3 runs to 14 residues.

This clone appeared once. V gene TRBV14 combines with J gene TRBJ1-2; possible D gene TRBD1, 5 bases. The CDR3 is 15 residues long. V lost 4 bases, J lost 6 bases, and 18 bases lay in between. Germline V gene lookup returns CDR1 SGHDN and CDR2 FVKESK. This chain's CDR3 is CASSPLQQGRDGYTF. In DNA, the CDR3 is TGTGCCAGCAGCCCCCTCCAGCAGGGAAGGGATGGCTACACCTTC.

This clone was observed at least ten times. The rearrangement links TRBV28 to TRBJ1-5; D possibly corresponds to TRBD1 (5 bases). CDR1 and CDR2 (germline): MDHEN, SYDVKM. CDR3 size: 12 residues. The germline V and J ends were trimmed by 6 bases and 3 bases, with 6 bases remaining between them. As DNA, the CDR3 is TGTGCCAGCAGACAGGTCAATCAGCCCCAGCATTTT. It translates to CASRQVNQPQHF.

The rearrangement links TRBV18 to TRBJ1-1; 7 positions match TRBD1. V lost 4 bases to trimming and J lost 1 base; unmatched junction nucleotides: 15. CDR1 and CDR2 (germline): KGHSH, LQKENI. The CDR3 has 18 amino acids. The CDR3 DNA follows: TGTGCCAGCTCACTCCCCCACAGGGGAAGGGGTGGGAACACTGAAGCTTTCTTT. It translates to CASSLPHRGRGGNTEAFF.

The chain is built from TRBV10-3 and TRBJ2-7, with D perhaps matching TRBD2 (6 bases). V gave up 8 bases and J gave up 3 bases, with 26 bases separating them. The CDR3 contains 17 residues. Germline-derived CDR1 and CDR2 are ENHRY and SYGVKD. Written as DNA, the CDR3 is TGTGCCATCCTCGCTGACGGTCGGGCCGGGGGTCTCTACGAGCAGTACTTC. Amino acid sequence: CAILADGRAGGLYEQYF.

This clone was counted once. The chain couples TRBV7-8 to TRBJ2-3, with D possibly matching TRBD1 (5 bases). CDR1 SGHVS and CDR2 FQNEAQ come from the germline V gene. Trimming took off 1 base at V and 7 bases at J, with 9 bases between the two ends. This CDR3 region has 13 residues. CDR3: CASSLGGVYTQYF. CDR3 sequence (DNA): TGTGCCAGCAGCTTAGGGGGCGTTTATACGCAGTATTTT.

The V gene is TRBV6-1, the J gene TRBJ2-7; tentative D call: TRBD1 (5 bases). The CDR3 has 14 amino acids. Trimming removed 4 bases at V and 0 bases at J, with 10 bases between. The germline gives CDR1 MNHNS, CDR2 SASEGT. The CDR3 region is CASSADKSSYEQYF. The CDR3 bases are TGTGCCAGCAGTGCGGACAAAAGCTCCTACGAGCAGTACTTC.

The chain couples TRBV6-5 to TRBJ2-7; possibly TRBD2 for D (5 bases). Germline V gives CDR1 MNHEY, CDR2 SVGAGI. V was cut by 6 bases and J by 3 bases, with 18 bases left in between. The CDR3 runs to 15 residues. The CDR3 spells CASSFRGHSSYEQYF. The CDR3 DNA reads TGTGCCAGCAGCTTCAGAGGGCACTCCAGCTACGAGCAGTACTTC.

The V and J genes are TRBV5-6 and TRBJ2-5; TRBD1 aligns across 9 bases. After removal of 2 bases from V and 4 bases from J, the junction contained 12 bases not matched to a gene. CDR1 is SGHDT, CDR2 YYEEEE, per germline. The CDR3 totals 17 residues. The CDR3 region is CASSFFGDRVLGETQYF. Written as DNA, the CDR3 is TGTGCCAGCAGCTTCTTTGGGGACAGGGTGCTTGGAGAGACCCAGTACTTC.

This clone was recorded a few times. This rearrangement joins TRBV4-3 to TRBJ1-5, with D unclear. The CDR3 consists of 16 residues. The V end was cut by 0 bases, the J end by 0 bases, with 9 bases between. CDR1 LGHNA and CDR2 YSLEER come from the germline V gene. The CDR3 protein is CASSQDRINSNQPQHF. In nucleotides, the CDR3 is TGCGCCAGCAGCCAAGACAGAATCAATAGCAATCAGCCCCAGCATTTT.

The CDR3 protein is CAISEILTSGGTDTQYF. CDR3 bases: TGTGCCATCAGTGAGATCCTGACTAGCGGAGGCACAGATACGCAGTATTTT. The chain has TRBV10-3 and TRBJ2-3, with 9 bases that match TRBD2. This CDR3 comprises 17 residues. Germline CDR1 and CDR2: ENHRY and SYGVKD. V dropped 2 bases and J dropped 1; count of bases not matched to a gene: 7.

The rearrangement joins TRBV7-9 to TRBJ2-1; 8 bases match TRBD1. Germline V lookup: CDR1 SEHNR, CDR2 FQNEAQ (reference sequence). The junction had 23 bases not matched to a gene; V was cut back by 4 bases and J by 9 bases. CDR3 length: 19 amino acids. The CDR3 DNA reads TGTGCCAGCAGCTCTAGTTTAGGGCCCGACAGGGGTGGGTGGATTGAGCAGTTCTTC. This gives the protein CASSSSLGPDRGGWIEQFF.

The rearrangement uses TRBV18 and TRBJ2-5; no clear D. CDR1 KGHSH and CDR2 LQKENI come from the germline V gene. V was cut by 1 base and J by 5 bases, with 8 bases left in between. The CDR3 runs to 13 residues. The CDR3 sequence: CASSPLQAETQYF. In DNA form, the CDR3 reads TGTGCCAGCTCACCACTCCAGGCGGAGACCCAGTACTTC.

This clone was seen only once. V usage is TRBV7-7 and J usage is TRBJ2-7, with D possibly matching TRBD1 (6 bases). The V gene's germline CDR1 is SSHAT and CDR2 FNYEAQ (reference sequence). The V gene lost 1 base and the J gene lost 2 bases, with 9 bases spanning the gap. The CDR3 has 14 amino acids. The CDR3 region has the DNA TGTGCCAGCAGCTTAGGGCAGGGGACCTACGAGCAGTACTTC. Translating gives CASSLGQGTYEQYF. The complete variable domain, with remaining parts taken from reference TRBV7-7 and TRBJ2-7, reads GAGVSQSPRYKVTKRGQDVTLRCDPISSHATLYWYQQALGQGPEFLTYFNYEAQPDKSGLPSDRFSAERPEGSISTLTIQRTEQRDSAMYRCASSLGQGTYEQYFGPGTRLTVT.

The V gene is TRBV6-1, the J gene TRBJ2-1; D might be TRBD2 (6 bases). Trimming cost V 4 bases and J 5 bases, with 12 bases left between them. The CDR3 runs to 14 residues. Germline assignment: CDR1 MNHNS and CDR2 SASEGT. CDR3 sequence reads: CASSVIGSHNEQFF. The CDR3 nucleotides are TGTGCCAGCAGTGTAATCGGGAGCCACAATGAGCAGTTCTTC.

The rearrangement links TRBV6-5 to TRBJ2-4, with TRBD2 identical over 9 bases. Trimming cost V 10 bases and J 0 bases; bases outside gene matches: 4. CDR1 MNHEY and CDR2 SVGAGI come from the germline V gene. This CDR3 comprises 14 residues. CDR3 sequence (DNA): TGTGCCATTCTAGCGGGGCTAGCCAAAAACATTCAGTACTTC. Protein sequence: CAILAGLAKNIQYF.

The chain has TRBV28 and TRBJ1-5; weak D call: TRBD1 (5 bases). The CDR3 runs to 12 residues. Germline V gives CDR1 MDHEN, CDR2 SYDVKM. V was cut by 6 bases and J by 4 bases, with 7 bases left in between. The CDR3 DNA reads TGTGCCAGCAGGGGGCAGAATCAGCCCCAGCATTTT. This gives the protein CASRGQNQPQHF. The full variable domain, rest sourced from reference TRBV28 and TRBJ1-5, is DVKVTQSSRYLVKRTGEKVFLECVQDMDHENMFWYRQDPGLGLRLIYFSYDVKMKEKGDIPEGYSVSREKKERFSLILESASTNQTSMYLCASRGQNQPQHFGDGTRLSIL.

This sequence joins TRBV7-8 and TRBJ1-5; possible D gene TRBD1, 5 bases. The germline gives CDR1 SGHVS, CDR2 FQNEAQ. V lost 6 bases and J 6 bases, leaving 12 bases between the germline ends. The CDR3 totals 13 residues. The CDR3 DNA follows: TGTGCCAGCAGTACACAGGAAGGTCAGCCCCAGCATTTT. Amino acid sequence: CASSTQEGQPQHF. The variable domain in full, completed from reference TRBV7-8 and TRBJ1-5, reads GAGVSQSPRYKVAKRGQDVALRCDPISGHVSLFWYQQALGQGPEFLTYFQNEAQLDKSGLPSDRFFAERPEGSVSTLKIQRTQQEDSAVYLCASSTQEGQPQHFGDGTRLSIL.

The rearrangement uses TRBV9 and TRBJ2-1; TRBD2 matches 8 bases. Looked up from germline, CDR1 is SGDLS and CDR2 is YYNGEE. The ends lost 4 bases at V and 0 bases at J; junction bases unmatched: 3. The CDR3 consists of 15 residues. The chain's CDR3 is CASSTSGSSYNEQFF. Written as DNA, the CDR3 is TGTGCCAGCAGCACAAGCGGGAGCTCCTACAATGAGCAGTTCTTC.